Each of the 31 T cell receptor beta chains below was sequenced from the same sample in a study of T cell changes during pregnancy in multiple sclerosis. The repertoire was sequenced with immunoSEQ multiplex PCR; TCRdb's copy has only in-frame clones and lacks some. The sample shows about 18,000 clones, over 75% of them seen only once. The sample was CD8+ T cells from peripheral blood mononuclear cells, taken after pregnancy. These receptors all come from a female donor with multiple sclerosis, enrolled in a pregnancy study.

V and J are TRBV27 and TRBJ1-4; D gene uncertain. V dropped 1 base and J dropped 8 bases, with 20 bases sitting between them. CDR3 length equals 17 residues. Germline CDR1 is MNHEY and CDR2 is SMNVEV (reference sequence). Here the CDR3 reads CASSLYATRGQTEKLFF. The CDR3 nucleotides read TGTGCCAGCAGTTTATACGCAACACGGGGTCAGACAGAAAAACTGTTTTTT.

The chain has TRBV19 and TRBJ2-6; D is uncertain. CDR3 length: 16 amino acids. Germline V lookup: CDR1 LNHDA, CDR2 SQIVND (reference sequence). V was trimmed by 0 bases and J by 0 bases, leaving 6 bases between them. The DNA for the CDR3 is TGTGCCAGTAGTATAGACCGAGGCTCTGGGGCCAACGTCCTGACTTTC. Translation: CASSIDRGSGANVLTF.

This clone was counted once. V usage is TRBV15 and J usage is TRBJ2-1, with 14 positions matching TRBD2. The V gene end was trimmed by 5 bases and the J gene end by 8 bases; junction bases not matched to a gene: 8. Germline assignment: CDR1 LNHNV and CDR2 YYDKDF (reference sequence). The CDR3 spans 16 residues. Here the CDR3 reads CATSFSGTSGSDEQFF. The CDR3 DNA sequence: TGTGCCACCAGCTTTTCCGGGACTAGCGGGAGCGATGAGCAGTTCTTC.

The chain employs TRBV11-2 and TRBJ2-3; TRBD2 matches at 8 bases. With 4 bases clipped from V and 13 bases from J, the junction kept 10 bases outside the gene matches. In germline, CDR1 is SGHAT, CDR2 FQNNGV. CDR3 length equals 13 residues. CDR3 loop: CASSSREGFFKYF. The CDR3 DNA reads TGTGCCAGCAGCTCCCGGGAGGGTTTTTTTAAGTATTTT.

The chain combines TRBV28 with TRBJ2-7; TRBD1 matches 7 bases. The germline CDR1 and CDR2 sequences are MDHEN and SYDVKM. V lost 6 bases to trimming and J lost 2 bases; unmatched junction nucleotides: 10. This CDR3 is 15 amino acids long. The CDR3 reads CASSLSETGPYEQYF. The CDR3 coding sequence is TGTGCCAGCAGCCTATCCGAGACAGGGCCCTACGAGCAGTACTTC.

This clone was counted between two and nine times. This rearrangement joins TRBV4-1 to TRBJ1-5; TRBD1 might be the D (6 bases). Looked up from germline, CDR1 is MGHRA and CDR2 is YSYEKL. Trimming took off 0 bases at V and 0 bases at J, with 12 bases between the two ends. CDR3 length equals 17 residues. The CDR3 DNA is TGCGCCAGCAGCCAAGAAATAGGGACAAATAGCAATCAGCCCCAGCATTTT. It codes for CASSQEIGTNSNQPQHF.

This clone was seen a single time. V usage is TRBV6-1 and J usage is TRBJ2-7; 11 bases match TRBD2. The length of the CDR3 is 14 residues. V shed 4 bases and J 5 bases; nucleotides not matched to a gene: 4. Per the germline V gene, CDR1 is MNHNS and CDR2 is SASEGT. The CDR3 spells CASSVTSGNNEQYF. DNA of the CDR3: TGTGCCAGCAGTGTGACTAGCGGGAATAACGAGCAGTACTTC.

V is TRBV9 and J is TRBJ2-7; 10 positions agree with TRBD2. Losses at the gene ends were 3 bases for V and 3 bases for J; bases not matched to a gene: 3. This CDR3 has 14 amino acids. Germline loops: CDR1 SGDLS, CDR2 YYNGEE. This chain's CDR3 is CASSGPSGSYEQYF. CDR3 in DNA: TGTGCCAGCAGCGGTCCTAGCGGGAGCTACGAGCAGTACTTC.

This rearrangement joins TRBV4-2 to TRBJ2-2, with TRBD1 identical over 9 bases. Germline lookup yields CDR1 LGHNA and CDR2 YNFKEQ. The CDR3 runs to 17 residues. V shed 4 bases, J shed 4 bases, and the junction held 10 bases outside the gene matches. CDR3 loop: CASSPYGDREGTGELFF. DNA of the CDR3: TGTGCCAGCAGCCCTTACGGGGACAGGGAGGGCACCGGGGAGCTGTTTTTT.

The count of this clone is one. The chain is built from TRBV4-3 and TRBJ2-2, with D possibly matching TRBD2 (5 bases). The germline gives CDR1 LGHNA, CDR2 YSLEER. V shed 0 bases and J shed 7 bases, with 9 bases lying between them. The CDR3 covers 14 residues. The CDR3 loop reads CASSQDTAGGELFF. The CDR3 nucleotides read TGCGCCAGCAGCCAAGATACCGCGGGCGGGGAGCTGTTTTTT.

The rearrangement links TRBV11-1 to TRBJ2-7; D is unresolved. V lost 2 bases to trimming and J lost 2 bases, with 16 bases between them. This CDR3 spans 16 amino acids. Germline lookup yields CDR1 SGHAT and CDR2 FQDESV (reference sequence). CDR3 in DNA: TGTGCCAGCAGCTTAACCGATCAGGAAATTCCCTACGAGCAGTACTTC. It is translated as CASSLTDQEIPYEQYF.

This clone was recorded once. The V and J genes are TRBV25-1 and TRBJ1-2; 9 bases fit TRBD1. Germline lookup yields CDR1 MGHDK and CDR2 SYGVNS. The CDR3 is 17 amino acids. J was trimmed by 4 bases and V by 2 bases; bases with no gene match: 11. Here the CDR3 reads CASSEDTGTGFPYGYTF. DNA for the CDR3: TGTGCCAGCAGTGAAGATACCGGGACAGGGTTTCCCTATGGCTACACCTTC.

This clone showed up just once. The chain employs TRBV4-1 and TRBJ1-2; 7 positions match TRBD1. With 0 bases clipped from V and 6 bases from J, the junction kept 10 bases outside the gene matches. CDR1 and CDR2 (germline): MGHRA, YSYEKL. The CDR3 runs to 16 residues. This CDR3 is CASSQDRGGGEDGYTF. In DNA, the CDR3 is TGCGCCAGCAGCCAAGATCGAGGGGGCGGAGAGGATGGCTACACCTTC.

The chain has TRBV28 and TRBJ1-2; D remains ambiguous. The CDR3 is 17 residues long. Trimming pared 5 bases from V and 0 bases from J, leaving 19 bases between. In germline, CDR1 is MDHEN, CDR2 SYDVKM. CDR3 sequence reads: CASSAADGKETNYGYTF. CDR3 coding DNA: TGTGCCAGCAGTGCAGCGGACGGGAAAGAGACTAACTATGGCTACACCTTC.

The CDR3 spells CAWSTGVGTQYF. The CDR3 nucleotides are TGTGCCTGGAGTACCGGAGTGGGGACCCAGTACTTC. The rearrangement links TRBV30 to TRBJ2-5; D call uncertain. CDR3 size: 12 residues. Trimming took off 2 bases at V and 7 bases at J, with 11 bases between the two ends. Per the germline V gene, CDR1 is GTSNPN and CDR2 is SVGIG (reference sequence).

The rearrangement joins TRBV7-8 to TRBJ2-7; D might be TRBD1 (6 bases). Germline V gives CDR1 SGHVS, CDR2 FQNEAQ. The V end was cut by 6 bases, the J end by 1 base, with 10 bases between. This CDR3 region has 13 residues. The CDR3 region is CASSPGQSYEQYF. CDR3 coding DNA: TGTGCCAGCAGTCCCGGACAGTCCTACGAGCAGTACTTC. The full variable domain, its missing parts supplied by reference TRBV7-8 and TRBJ2-7, is GAGVSQSPRYKVAKRGQDVALRCDPISGHVSLFWYQQALGQGPEFLTYFQNEAQLDKSGLPSDRFFAERPEGSVSTLKIQRTQQEDSAVYLCASSPGQSYEQYFGPGTRLTVT.

This sequence joins TRBV28 and TRBJ2-3, with 11 nucleotides matching TRBD2. Germline V gene sequence: CDR1 MDHEN, CDR2 SYDVKM. The CDR3 runs to 16 residues. V lost 3 bases to trimming and J lost 6 bases; unmatched junction nucleotides: 8. The CDR3 DNA reads TGTGCCAGCAGTTTTGGCCTAGCGGGAGGAACGGATACGCAGTATTTT. Amino acids: CASSFGLAGGTDTQYF.

This clone was counted once. J is TRBJ1-1 and V is TRBV15; D is perhaps TRBD1 (6 bases). The CDR3 contains 16 residues. V dropped 5 bases and J dropped 1 base, with 17 bases sitting between them. Germline CDR1 is LNHNV and CDR2 is YYDKDF (reference sequence). The CDR3 loop reads CATSPRGRDGNTEAFF. Written as DNA, the CDR3 is TGTGCCACCAGCCCGAGGGGGAGGGATGGGAACACTGAAGCTTTCTTT.

V and J are TRBV4-3 and TRBJ2-5; tentative D call: TRBD2 (5 bases). Germline CDR1 LGHNA, CDR2 YSLEER. The CDR3 totals 15 residues. V lost 0 bases to trimming and J lost 9 bases, with 17 bases between them. The CDR3, as DNA: TGCGCCAGCAGCCAAGATCGAGAGGGCCTTGGGGCCCAGTACTTC. Its protein product is CASSQDREGLGAQYF.

The V and J genes are TRBV7-8 and TRBJ1-5, with 9 bases that match TRBD1. CDR1 is SGHVS and CDR2 is FQNEAQ in the germline V gene. The CDR3 loop spans 15 amino acids. V was pared by 5 bases and J by 4 bases, with 6 bases of the junction left unmatched. In nucleotides, the CDR3 is TGTGCCAGCAGCACAGAGGACAGGGGAAATCAGCCCCAGCATTTT. This sequence encodes CASSTEDRGNQPQHF. Variable domain in full (rest from reference TRBV7-8 and TRBJ1-5): GAGVSQSPRYKVAKRGQDVALRCDPISGHVSLFWYQQALGQGPEFLTYFQNEAQLDKSGLPSDRFFAERPEGSVSTLKIQRTQQEDSAVYLCASSTEDRGNQPQHFGDGTRLSIL.

In this sample, this clone turned up once. This rearrangement joins TRBV5-5 to TRBJ2-7; D may be TRBD1 (5 bases). The germline gives CDR1 SGHKS, CDR2 YYEKEE (reference sequence). The CDR3 contains 15 residues. Trimming cost V 3 bases and J 1 base, with 14 bases left between them. The CDR3, as DNA: TGTGCCAGCAGCTCGTCGTGGGGCGCGTCCTACGAGCAGTACTTC. This codes for CASSSSWGASYEQYF.

The chain couples TRBV7-9 to TRBJ2-3; D is possibly TRBD2 (7 bases). The V gene lost 7 bases and the J gene lost 1 base, with 15 bases spanning the gap. The germline V gene encodes CDR1 SEHNR and CDR2 FQNEAQ (reference sequence). This CDR3 is 15 amino acids long. The CDR3 region has the DNA TGTGCCAGCACCCCGGGGGGCTTGGGCACAGATACGCAGTATTTT. Translating gives CASTPGGLGTDTQYF.

This clone was counted a few times. The chain has TRBV4-2 and TRBJ2-1, with D possibly matching TRBD2 (5 bases). Trimming took off 2 bases at V and 5 bases at J, with 13 bases between the two ends. CDR3 length: 15 amino acids. In germline, CDR1 is LGHNA, CDR2 YNFKEQ. The CDR3 region is CASSQYREGHNEQFF. CDR3 in DNA: TGTGCCAGCAGCCAATACCGGGAAGGGCACAATGAGCAGTTCTTC.

The rearrangement uses TRBV5-4 and TRBJ2-7, with TRBD1 identical over 8 bases. J gave up 7 bases and V 2 bases, and 14 bases lay outside the gene matches. CDR1 is SGHNT and CDR2 is YYREEE in the germline V gene (reference sequence). This CDR3 has 16 amino acids. CDR3 bases: TGTGCCAGCAGCTTAAATCGACAGGGGTCCCCTCGGGAGCAGTACTTC. Its protein is CASSLNRQGSPREQYF.

The sample holds one count of this clone. V usage is TRBV18 and J usage is TRBJ2-7, with 11 bases lining up with TRBD2. The germline V gene encodes CDR1 KGHSH and CDR2 LQKENI. Trimming took 3 bases from V and 2 from J; bases not matched to a gene: 0. This CDR3 comprises 14 residues. CDR3 coding DNA: TGTGCCAGCTCACCGGGACTAGCGGCCTACGAGCAGTACTTC. Translating gives CASSPGLAAYEQYF.

The chain recombines TRBV7-3 with TRBJ2-7; TRBD1 aligns across 7 bases. The germline V gene has CDR1 SGHTA and CDR2 FQGTGA. The J segment lost 2 bases and the V segment lost 2 bases, leaving 6 bases of the junction unmatched. The CDR3 is 15 amino acids. This CDR3 is CASSLRGQFPYEQYF. DNA for the CDR3: TGTGCCAGCAGCTTACGGGGACAGTTCCCCTACGAGCAGTACTTC.

The CDR3 sequence is CASSLAPGVEQYF. The CDR3 bases are TGTGCCAGCAGTTTAGCCCCCGGGGTCGAGCAGTACTTC. This chain links TRBV27 with TRBJ2-7, with D possibly being TRBD2 (5 bases). There are 13 residues in the CDR3. CDR1 MNHEY and CDR2 SMNVEV come from the germline V gene (reference sequence). The ends were cut back, 2 bases at V and 6 bases at J, with 11 bases in the middle.

The sample holds a few counts of this clone. The rearrangement links TRBV5-1 to TRBJ2-6; 8 bases are a match to TRBD2. Germline V lookup: CDR1 SGHRS, CDR2 YFSETQ. With 3 bases clipped from V and 4 bases from J, the junction kept 3 bases outside the gene matches. The CDR3 loop spans 15 amino acids. The CDR3 sequence is CASSSGGPGANVLTF. For the CDR3, the DNA is TGCGCCAGCAGCTCGGGGGGGCCAGGGGCCAACGTCCTGACTTTC.

The genes are TRBV28 and TRBJ1-1; D gene unclear. The CDR3 consists of 13 residues. V was pared by 8 bases and J by 0 bases, with 10 bases between. The germline V gene encodes CDR1 MDHEN and CDR2 SYDVKM. CDR3: CASRQALNTEAFF. The CDR3 DNA sequence: TGTGCCAGCCGCCAGGCCTTGAACACTGAAGCTTTCTTT.

The chain has TRBV30 and TRBJ2-1; D remains ambiguous. CDR3 size: 14 residues. The V end was cut by 3 bases, the J end by 1 base, with 10 bases between. Germline loops: CDR1 GTSNPN, CDR2 SVGIG (reference sequence). CDR3 residues: CAWSSVRSYNEQFF. CDR3 bases: TGTGCCTGGAGCAGCGTTAGGTCCTACAATGAGCAGTTCTTC.

This clone was seen only once. The gene calls are TRBV28 and TRBJ2-5; TRBD2 aligns across 13 bases. V trimming: 5 bases; J trimming: 3 bases; junction bases outside the gene matches: 15. The CDR3 has 19 residues. The germline V gene encodes CDR1 MDHEN and CDR2 SYDVKM. The chain's CDR3 is CASSHPTWTSGRGEETQYF. The CDR3 nucleotides are TGTGCCAGCAGTCACCCCACTTGGACTAGCGGGAGAGGGGAAGAGACCCAGTACTTC.